The 32 T cell receptor beta chains reported below all come from one sample, sequenced in a study of blood T cell repertoires in COVID-19. The table came from immunoSEQ multiplex PCR; TCRdb's copy has only in-frame clones and leaves some out. The data hold 450,000 to 500,000 clones, with approximately 83% observed a single time. Sequencing input: peripheral blood. These receptors were taken from a human donor in a cohort sampled during active COVID-19.

The DNA of the CDR3 is TGCGCCAGCAGCCATCAACCAGGGGGCGGGTATGGCTACACCTTC. Protein product: CASSHQPGGGYGYTF. This chain uses TRBV4-3 with TRBJ1-2; the match to TRBD1 covers 8 bases. V shed 3 bases, J shed 5 bases, and the junction held 8 bases outside the gene matches. Germline lookup yields CDR1 LGHNA and CDR2 YSLEER. The CDR3 covers 15 residues.

V usage is TRBV7-8 and J usage is TRBJ1-1, with TRBD1 as a possible D gene (5 bases). CDR1 is SGHVS, CDR2 FQNEAQ, per germline. The CDR3 loop spans 14 amino acids. V lost 5 bases to trimming and J lost 6 bases, with 16 bases between them. CDR3 nucleotide sequence: TGTGCCAGCAGCATAAGGGAGGGGCGCCCTGAAGCTTTCTTT. Translated: CASSIREGRPEAFF.

The chain couples TRBV5-1 to TRBJ2-7; 7 bases agree with TRBD1. This CDR3 comprises 13 residues. The V gene end was trimmed by 1 base and the J gene end by 6 bases; junction bases not matched to a gene: 4. Germline assignment: CDR1 SGHRS and CDR2 YFSETQ. CDR3 DNA sequence: TGCGCCAGCAGCTTGACAGGGGCCGGCGAGCAGTACTTC. Translated: CASSLTGAGEQYF. The variable domain in full, with the rest retrieved from reference TRBV5-1 and TRBJ2-7, is KAGVTQTPRYLIKTRGQQVTLSCSPISGHRSVSWYQQTPGQGLQFLFEYFSETQRNKGNFPGRFSGRQFSNSRSEMNVSTLELGDSALYLCASSLTGAGEQYFGPGTRLTVT.

V is TRBV4-3 and J is TRBJ1-4, with TRBD1 identical over 7 bases. The CDR3 covers 14 residues. V lost 3 bases, J lost 4 bases, and 2 bases stayed unmatched. Germline V CDR1 and CDR2: LGHNA, YSLEER. CDR3 nucleotides: TGCGCCAGCAGCCAGGGACAGCGTAATGAAAAACTGTTTTTT. Protein: CASSQGQRNEKLFF.

The rearrangement links TRBV30 to TRBJ1-5; D perhaps matches TRBD1 (6 bases). The CDR3 sequence is 16 residues long. The germline gives CDR1 GTSNPN, CDR2 SVGIG (reference sequence). V was trimmed by 2 bases and J by 2 bases, leaving 16 bases between them. CDR3 nucleotides: TGTGCCTGGAGTCGGGGCAGGGGCGCGGGCAATCAGCCCCAGCATTTT. It specifies CAWSRGRGAGNQPQHF.

J is TRBJ2-3 and V is TRBV7-3, with 7 bases fitting TRBD1. Germline CDR1 reads SGHTA; CDR2 reads FQGTGA. Germline trimming cut 3 bases from V and 6 bases from J; bases unmatched to any gene: 9. There are 15 residues in the CDR3. The CDR3 coding sequence is TGTGCCAGCAGCTTGATGGCCCAGACAGGGGATACGCAGTATTTT. It is translated as CASSLMAQTGDTQYF.

This clone appeared once. The chain is built from TRBV7-2 and TRBJ1-1; a possible D gene is TRBD1 (5 bases). The CDR3 runs to 15 residues. Germline V lookup: CDR1 SGHTA, CDR2 FQGNSA. V was trimmed by 3 bases and J by 1 base, leaving 12 bases between them. The CDR3 DNA sequence: TGTGCCAGCAGCTTTTTCAGGGCTAAGAACACTGAAGCTTTCTTT. This encodes CASSFFRAKNTEAFF.

This sequence joins TRBV11-2 and TRBJ2-1; TRBD2 is a possible D gene (6 bases). The CDR3 sequence is 16 residues long. Trimming removed 2 bases at V and 5 bases at J, with 16 bases between. Germline V gene lookup returns CDR1 SGHAT and CDR2 FQNNGV. The CDR3 protein is CASSLLGGNGHNEQFF. The CDR3 DNA reads as TGTGCCAGCAGCTTATTGGGCGGGAATGGGCACAATGAGCAGTTCTTC. The full variable domain, with the rest looked up from reference TRBV11-2 and TRBJ2-1, is EAGVAQSPRYKIIEKRQSVAFWCNPISGHATLYWYQQILGQGPKLLIQFQNNGVVDDSQLPKDRFSAERLKGVDSTLKIQPAKLEDSAVYLCASSLLGGNGHNEQFFGPGTRLTVL.

The chain joins TRBV18 to TRBJ2-2; unclear D gene. V was clipped by 6 bases and J by 5 bases, with 13 bases between them. Germline V CDR1 and CDR2: KGHSH, LQKENI. The CDR3 length is 14 residues. The CDR3 nucleotides are TGTGCCAGCTCCCGTGAGCAGGTGACCGGGGAGCTGTTTTTT. Translating gives CASSREQVTGELFF.

The rearrangement uses TRBV4-1 and TRBJ1-2, with 9 bases lining up with TRBD1. Trimming at V came to 2 bases and at J to 8 bases, leaving 9 bases not matched to a gene. Germline CDR1 reads MGHRA; CDR2 reads YSYEKL. CDR3 length: 15 amino acids. CDR3 region: CASSQSVQGAGGYTF. The CDR3 coding sequence is TGCGCCAGCAGCCAAAGCGTACAGGGGGCGGGAGGCTACACCTTC.

The chain carries TRBV19 and TRBJ1-5; 12 bases align to TRBD1. Germline V CDR1 and CDR2: LNHDA, SQIVND (reference sequence). The J segment lost 11 bases and the V segment lost 5 bases, leaving 13 bases of the junction unmatched. The CDR3 is 16 residues long. The CDR3 sequence is CASSSSGTGGRGAQHF. CDR3 bases: TGTGCCAGTAGTTCCTCCGGGACAGGGGGCCGAGGAGCCCAGCATTTT.

The chain links TRBV20-1 to TRBJ1-1; D is perhaps TRBD1 (5 bases). This CDR3 region has 11 residues. V shed 6 bases and J shed 10 bases, with 15 bases lying between them. Germline V gene lookup returns CDR1 DFQATT and CDR2 SNEGSKA (reference sequence). The CDR3 spells CSAQDTYSAFF. The CDR3 nucleotides are TGCAGTGCCCAGGACACCTACTCAGCTTTCTTT.

The chain links TRBV6-5 to TRBJ2-7; D perhaps matches TRBD2 (5 bases). With 7 bases removed from V and 6 bases from J, the gap between germline ends came to 22 bases. This CDR3 contains 15 residues. CDR1 is MNHEY, CDR2 SVGAGI, per germline. The CDR3: CASTKAATPSSEQYF. The DNA of the CDR3 is TGTGCCAGCACCAAAGCGGCTACCCCAAGTAGCGAGCAGTACTTC.

The chain uses TRBV10-3 and TRBJ1-1; a possible D gene is TRBD1 (5 bases). The CDR3 extends over 13 amino acids. Germline V gives CDR1 ENHRY, CDR2 SYGVKD. The V gene lost 9 bases and the J gene lost 1 base, with 12 bases spanning the gap. In DNA, the CDR3 is TGTGCCATTACCCAGGGTGAGAACACTGAAGCTTTCTTT. Translation gives CAITQGENTEAFF.

The genes are TRBV11-3 and TRBJ1-2, with 7 positions matching TRBD1. V was clipped by 5 bases and J by 5 bases; unmatched bases: 14. Germline V lookup: CDR1 SGHNT, CDR2 YENEEA. This CDR3 has 16 residues. As DNA, the CDR3 is TGTGCCAGCAGCCTGGGGACAGCTTACAAACATTATGGCTACACCTTC. Protein sequence: CASSLGTAYKHYGYTF.

The J gene is TRBJ2-5, the V gene TRBV7-9; TRBD1 aligns across 9 bases. The V gene end was trimmed by 5 bases and the J gene end by 6 bases; junction bases not matched to a gene: 10. Germline V gene lookup returns CDR1 SEHNR and CDR2 FQNEAQ (reference sequence). CDR3 size: 15 residues. For the CDR3, the DNA is TGTGCCAGCAGCCCCGGGACAGGGAACAAAAAGACCCAGTACTTC. Amino acid sequence: CASSPGTGNKKTQYF.

The chain uses TRBV7-9 and TRBJ1-5; D is uncertain. The germline V gene has CDR1 SEHNR and CDR2 FQNEAQ (reference sequence). Between the trimmed V and J ends, which lost 0 bases and 1 base, there was a span of 4 bases. The CDR3 is 14 residues long. The CDR3 DNA is TGTGCCAGCAGCTTAGCAGAGAGCAATCAGCCCCAGCATTTT. This gives the protein CASSLAESNQPQHF.

The sample holds one count of this clone. The CDR3 DNA sequence: TGTGCCTCTACTCCGGGACTGCTAAATGAAAAACTGTTTTTT. This translates into CASTPGLLNEKLFF. The gene calls are TRBV30 and TRBJ1-4; D is possibly TRBD1 (5 bases). CDR1 is GTSNPN and CDR2 is SVGIG in the germline V gene (reference sequence). This CDR3 contains 14 residues. V lost 7 bases to trimming and J lost 5 bases, with 17 bases between them.

The V call is TRBV28, the J call TRBJ1-5; tentatively, D is TRBD1 (6 bases). The CDR3 runs 15 residues. Trimming took 10 bases from V and 5 from J, leaving 21 bases between them. Per germline, CDR1 MDHEN and CDR2 SYDVKM. CDR3: CATHPGTLGHQPQHF. The CDR3 coding sequence is TGTGCCACCCACCCCGGGACATTGGGCCATCAGCCCCAGCATTTT. The full variable domain, completed using reference TRBV28 and TRBJ1-5, is DVKVTQSSRYLVKRTGEKVFLECVQDMDHENMFWYRQDPGLGLRLIYFSYDVKMKEKGDIPEGYSVSREKKERFSLILESASTNQTSMYLCATHPGTLGHQPQHFGDGTRLSIL.

This chain links TRBV28 with TRBJ1-5; D is unresolved. Per the germline V gene, CDR1 is MDHEN and CDR2 is SYDVKM. V was pared by 7 bases and J by 2 bases, with 15 bases between. The CDR3 runs 15 residues. DNA of the CDR3: TGTGCCAGCACCACTAACGGCGGGGGCAATCAGCCCCAGCATTTT. Translation gives CASTTNGGGNQPQHF.

V and J are TRBV19 and TRBJ1-4; no reliable D call. Trimming pared 2 bases from V and 0 bases from J, leaving 10 bases between. Germline V lookup: CDR1 LNHDA, CDR2 SQIVND (reference sequence). This CDR3 spans 16 amino acids. CDR3 region: CASSIWAAATNEKLFF. The CDR3 bases are TGTGCCAGTAGTATATGGGCAGCAGCAACTAATGAAAAACTGTTTTTT.

The V and J genes are TRBV7-8 and TRBJ2-3; 8 nucleotides align to TRBD2. The CDR3 is 16 amino acids. V shed 5 bases, J shed 5 bases, and the junction held 12 bases outside the gene matches. CDR1 SGHVS and CDR2 FQNEAQ come from the germline V gene. This chain's CDR3 is CASSPDLAGMQDTQYF. The CDR3 nucleotides are TGTGCCAGCAGCCCGGACCTAGCGGGTATGCAAGATACGCAGTATTTT.

This chain uses TRBV6-5 with TRBJ1-5, with unresolved D. CDR1 MNHEY and CDR2 SVGAGI come from the germline V gene. CDR3 length: 12 amino acids. V dropped 7 bases and J dropped 5 bases, with 9 bases sitting between them. The CDR3 is CASKLGDQPQHF. The CDR3 DNA reads as TGTGCCAGCAAATTGGGAGATCAGCCCCAGCATTTT.

V gene TRBV3-1 (or the pseudogene TRBV3-2) combines with J gene TRBJ1-1, with D hard to call. Germline values: CDR1 LGHDT, CDR2 YNNKEL (reference sequence). Trimming cost V 2 bases and J 5 bases, with 12 bases left between them. The CDR3 covers 14 residues. Here the CDR3 DNA reads TGTGCCAGCAGCCAAAATACCTGGAGGACTGAAGCTTTCTTT. This encodes CASSQNTWRTEAFF.

In this sample, this clone turned up once. The genes are TRBV19 and TRBJ1-2; 7 nucleotides match TRBD1. This CDR3 is 18 amino acids long. Trimming cost V 4 bases and J 4 bases; bases outside gene matches: 18. CDR1 and CDR2 (germline): LNHDA, SQIVND (reference sequence). The CDR3 nucleotides are TGTGCCAGTAGTAAGGGCGTCCTCACAGGGGCCAGGAGCTATGGCTACACCTTC. It encodes CASSKGVLTGARSYGYTF.

This rearrangement joins TRBV15 to TRBJ2-1; D possibly corresponds to TRBD1 (6 bases). Trimming removed 2 bases from V and 2 bases from J, with 13 bases in between. There are 16 residues in the CDR3. Germline values: CDR1 LNHNV, CDR2 YYDKDF (reference sequence). The DNA for the CDR3 is TGTGCCACCAGCAGATACCTTGGGGGCGCCTACAATGAGCAGTTCTTC. Translated: CATSRYLGGAYNEQFF.

The chain is built from TRBV6-5 and TRBJ1-4, with D possibly matching TRBD1 (6 bases). Germline V gene sequence: CDR1 MNHEY, CDR2 SVGAGI. V dropped 4 bases and J dropped 8 bases, with 11 bases sitting between them. The CDR3 runs to 13 residues. The CDR3 loop reads CASSWGPGEKLFF. The CDR3 DNA follows: TGTGCCAGCAGTTGGGGGCCGGGGGAAAAACTGTTTTTT.

This clone has just a few counts. This chain links TRBV4-1 with TRBJ1-2; D might be TRBD1 (5 bases). This CDR3 has 14 residues. Trimming stripped 4 bases from V and 2 bases from J, with 11 bases between. The germline V gene encodes CDR1 MGHRA and CDR2 YSYEKL. For the CDR3, the DNA is TGCGCCAGCAGCCCCGGCGGGGCGAACTATGGCTACACCTTC. It translates to CASSPGGANYGYTF.

This clone has a single count. The chain combines TRBV5-8 with TRBJ2-7, with a weak D call TRBD1 (6 bases). Looked up from germline, CDR1 is SGHTS and CDR2 is YDEGEE. V was cut by 10 bases and J by 2 bases, with 13 bases left in between. This CDR3 is built from 12 residues. CDR3 nucleotide sequence: TGTGCCGACAGGACAGTTACCTACGAGCAGTACTTC. Residues: CADRTVTYEQYF.

The chain uses TRBV11-3 and TRBJ2-2, with D perhaps TRBD2 (6 bases). Between the trimmed V and J ends, which lost 4 bases and 6 bases, there was a span of 9 bases. This CDR3 is 13 amino acids long. Germline assignment: CDR1 SGHNT and CDR2 YENEEA. Written as DNA, the CDR3 is TGTGCCAGCAGCTCCCCGGGAGCCGGGGAGCTGTTTTTT. Translated: CASSSPGAGELFF.

The gene calls are TRBV29-1 and TRBJ1-1; TRBD1 is a possible D gene (6 bases). Germline V gene lookup returns CDR1 SQVTM and CDR2 ANQGSEA. Trimming shortened V by 6 bases and J by 0 bases, and 8 bases separated the two germline ends. The CDR3 is 12 residues long. The DNA for the CDR3 is TGCAGCGTGGACAGCTTGAACACTGAAGCTTTCTTT. Translated: CSVDSLNTEAFF.

The chain couples TRBV13 to TRBJ1-2; TRBD1 matches at 9 bases. Germline values: CDR1 PRHDT, CDR2 FYEKMQ (reference sequence). With V trimmed by 8 bases and J by 4 bases, 8 bases remained unmatched. The CDR3 loop spans 14 amino acids. CDR3 bases: TGTGCCAGCTTCAGGACAGGGGAGGGCTATGGCTACACCTTC. Translation: CASFRTGEGYGYTF.